This T cell receptor (beta chain) emerged from a study of blood T cell repertoires in COVID-19. Across the whole study: Some COVID-19 samples were acute and others convalescent; all came from the United States, Italy and Spain. The cDNA or gDNA used as material had been derived from T cells, B-cell-depleted T cells, or PBMCs.

The CDR3 has 15 residues. Trimming removed 0 bases from V and 0 bases from J, with 6 bases in between. Germline CDR1 KGHSH, CDR2 LQKENI. Under the authors' procedure: Nucleated cell counts were estimated from reference gene primer amplification. Method: immunoSEQ multiplex PCR; TCRdb's copy keeps in-frame clones and lacks some. That table is the source of V, J and clone size, and D and trimming were worked out from the DNA. The table lists 55,000 to 75,000 clones, approximately 87% of them singletons. This receptor was identified in a man aged 50-59 years with active COVID-19. The chain carries TRBV18 and TRBJ2-4, with D tentatively TRBD1 (5 bases). Material: peripheral blood. The CDR3 region has the DNA TGTGCCAGCTCACCACCGACAGTAGCCAAAAACATTCAGTACTTC. Protein product: CASSPPTVAKNIQYF.